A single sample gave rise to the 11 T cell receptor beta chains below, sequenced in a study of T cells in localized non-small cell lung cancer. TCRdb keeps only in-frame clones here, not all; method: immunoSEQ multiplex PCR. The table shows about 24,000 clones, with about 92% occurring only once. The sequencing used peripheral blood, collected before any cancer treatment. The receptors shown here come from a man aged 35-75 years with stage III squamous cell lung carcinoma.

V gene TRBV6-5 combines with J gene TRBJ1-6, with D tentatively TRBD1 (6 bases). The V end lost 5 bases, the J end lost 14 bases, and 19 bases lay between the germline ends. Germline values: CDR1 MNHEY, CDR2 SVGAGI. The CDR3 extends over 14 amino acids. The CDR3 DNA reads TGTGCCAGCAGTGAAGGGCCAGGGGCAGGGGCCCTCCACTTT. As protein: CASSEGPGAGALHF.

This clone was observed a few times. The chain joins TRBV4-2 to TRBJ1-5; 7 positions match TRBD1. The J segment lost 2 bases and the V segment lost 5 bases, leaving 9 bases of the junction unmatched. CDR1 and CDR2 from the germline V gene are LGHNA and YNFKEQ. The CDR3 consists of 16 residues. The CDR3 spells CASSFQTGSGNQPQHF. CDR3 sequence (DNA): TGTGCCAGCAGCTTCCAGACAGGGTCAGGCAATCAGCCCCAGCATTTT.

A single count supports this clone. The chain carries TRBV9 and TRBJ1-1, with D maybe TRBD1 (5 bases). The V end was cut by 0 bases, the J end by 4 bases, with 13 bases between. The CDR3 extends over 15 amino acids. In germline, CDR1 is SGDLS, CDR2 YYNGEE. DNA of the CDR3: TGTGCCAGCAGCGTAGGCGGGCCAGGGACCACTGAAGCTTTCTTT. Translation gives CASSVGGPGTTEAFF. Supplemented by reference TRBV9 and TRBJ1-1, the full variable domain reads DSGVTQTPKHLITATGQRVTLRCSPRSGDLSVYWYQQSLDQGLQFLIQYYNGEERAKGNILERFSAQQFPDLHSELNLSSLELGDSALYFCASSVGGPGTTEAFFGQGTRLTVV.

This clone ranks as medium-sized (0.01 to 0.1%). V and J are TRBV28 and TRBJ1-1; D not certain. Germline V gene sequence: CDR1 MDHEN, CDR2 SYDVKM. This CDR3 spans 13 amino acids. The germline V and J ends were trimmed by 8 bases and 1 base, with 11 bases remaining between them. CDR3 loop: CASFYPGNTEAFF. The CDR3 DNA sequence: TGTGCCAGCTTCTACCCAGGGAACACTGAAGCTTTCTTT.

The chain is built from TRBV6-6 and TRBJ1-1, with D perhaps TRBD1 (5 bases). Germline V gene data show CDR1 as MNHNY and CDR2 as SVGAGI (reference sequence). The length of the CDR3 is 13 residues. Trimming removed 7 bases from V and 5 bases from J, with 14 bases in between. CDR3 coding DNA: TGTGCCAGCACCAAAGGGGTCGGGACTGAAGCTTTCTTT. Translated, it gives CASTKGVGTEAFF.

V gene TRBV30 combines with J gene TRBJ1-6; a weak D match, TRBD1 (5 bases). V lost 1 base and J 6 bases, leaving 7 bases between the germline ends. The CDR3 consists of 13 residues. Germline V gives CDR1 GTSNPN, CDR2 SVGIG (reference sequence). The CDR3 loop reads CAWSGQGNSPLHF. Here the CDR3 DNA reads TGTGCCTGGAGTGGTCAGGGTAATTCACCCCTCCACTTT.

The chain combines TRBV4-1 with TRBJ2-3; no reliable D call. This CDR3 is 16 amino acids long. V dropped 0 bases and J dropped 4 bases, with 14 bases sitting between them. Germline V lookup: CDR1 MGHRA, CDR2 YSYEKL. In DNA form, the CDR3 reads TGCGCCAGCAGCCAAGAGAACCCCTGGGCGGCAGATACGCAGTATTTT. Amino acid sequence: CASSQENPWAADTQYF.

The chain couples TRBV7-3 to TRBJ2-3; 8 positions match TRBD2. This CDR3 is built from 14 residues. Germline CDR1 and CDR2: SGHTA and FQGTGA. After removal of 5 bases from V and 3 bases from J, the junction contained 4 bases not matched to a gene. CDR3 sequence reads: CASSRGGKTDTQYF. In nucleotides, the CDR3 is TGTGCCAGCAGCCGCGGGGGGAAAACAGATACGCAGTATTTT.

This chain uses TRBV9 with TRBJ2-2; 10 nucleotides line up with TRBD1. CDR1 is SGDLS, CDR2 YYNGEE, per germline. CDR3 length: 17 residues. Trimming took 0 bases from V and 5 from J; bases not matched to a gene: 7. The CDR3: CASSVDSWGQGTGELFF. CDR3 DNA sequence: TGTGCCAGCAGCGTAGATAGTTGGGGACAGGGGACCGGGGAGCTGTTTTTT.

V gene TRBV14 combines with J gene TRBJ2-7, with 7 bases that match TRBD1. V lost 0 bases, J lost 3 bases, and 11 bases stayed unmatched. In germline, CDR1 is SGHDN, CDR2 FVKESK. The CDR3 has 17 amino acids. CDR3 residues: CASSQDGSDRAFYEQYF. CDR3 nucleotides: TGTGCCAGCAGCCAAGACGGATCTGACAGGGCCTTCTACGAGCAGTACTTC.

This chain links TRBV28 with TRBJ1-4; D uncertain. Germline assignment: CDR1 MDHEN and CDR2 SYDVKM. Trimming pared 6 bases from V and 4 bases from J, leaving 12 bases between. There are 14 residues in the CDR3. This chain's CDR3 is CASSHGGNNEKLFF. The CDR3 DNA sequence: TGTGCCAGCAGCCATGGCGGAAATAATGAAAAACTGTTTTTT. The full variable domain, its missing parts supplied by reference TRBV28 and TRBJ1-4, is DVKVTQSSRYLVKRTGEKVFLECVQDMDHENMFWYRQDPGLGLRLIYFSYDVKMKEKGDIPEGYSVSREKKERFSLILESASTNQTSMYLCASSHGGNNEKLFFGSGTQLSVL.